One sample yielded the 9 T cell receptor beta chains listed below, sequenced in a study of blood T cells in healthy people across ages. Together with a sample-barcoded 5' primer, a J-beta primer mix was included in a second PCR lasting about 7 to 11 cycles. Via MiXCR, TCRdb re-called the 5' RACE reads, giving one row per CDR3 protein. The data show roughly 1,700,000 distinct CDR3 sequences, approximately 30% seen once. The sample was blood. The receptors stem from a young woman in good health.

A single count supports this clonotype. The chain has TRBV24-1 and TRBJ2-1, with 13 bases fitting TRBD2. J gave up 4 bases and V 4 bases, and 3 bases lay outside the gene matches. Germline CDR1 reads KGHDR; CDR2 reads SFDVKD. The CDR3 extends over 16 amino acids. The CDR3 nucleotides read TGTGCCACCAGTGACACTAGCGGGGGGGGATACAATGAGCAGTTCTTC. This sequence encodes CATSDTSGGGYNEQFF.

This clonotype was observed a handful of times. The rearrangement links TRBV27 to TRBJ1-1, with D possibly matching TRBD1 (6 bases). CDR1 MNHEY and CDR2 SMNVEV come from the germline V gene (reference sequence). This CDR3 has 13 amino acids. V was cut by 1 base and J by 6 bases, with 9 bases left in between. The CDR3 nucleotides read TGTGCCAGCAGTTTATGGGGGACACCTGAAGCTTTCTTT. Protein product: CASSLWGTPEAFF.

In the case of this clonotype: One end of the junction fails to match germline, which may point to a read error. J is TRBJ2-1 and V is TRBV24-1; the D is unclear. Germline V gene lookup returns CDR1 KGHDR and CDR2 SFDVKD. This CDR3 is built from 13 residues. Here the CDR3 reads CATSDATRNERFF. The CDR3 region has the DNA TGTGCCACCAGTGACGCAACAAGAAATGAGCGGTTCTTC.

The chain recombines TRBV5-1 with TRBJ2-5; tentatively, D is TRBD2 (5 bases). Germline CDR1 is SGHRS and CDR2 is YFSETQ. V dropped 7 bases and J dropped 3 bases, with 13 bases sitting between them. The CDR3 extends over 13 amino acids. This CDR3 reads CASGLDGEETQYF. The DNA for the CDR3 is TGCGCCAGCGGGCTGGACGGGGAAGAGACCCAGTACTTC.

This clonotype was seen a few times. The chain employs TRBV29-1 and TRBJ1-2; D ambiguous. V lost 3 bases, J lost 0 bases, and 8 bases lay in between. Per germline, CDR1 SQVTM and CDR2 ANQGSEA. The CDR3 length is 13 residues. CDR3 bases: TGCAGCGTTGAGCAGGCGGCTAACTATGGCTACACCTTC. Translated: CSVEQAANYGYTF.

This chain uses TRBV2 with TRBJ1-2; the D is unclear. V was clipped by 4 bases and J by 4 bases, with 13 bases between them. CDR1 and CDR2 from the germline V gene are SNHLY and FYNNEI. The CDR3 has 14 residues. The CDR3 sequence is CASSVADIIYGYTF. The CDR3 bases are TGTGCCAGCAGTGTTGCGGATATCATCTATGGCTACACCTTC.

J is TRBJ1-1 and V is TRBV29-1; D gene unclear. V was cut by 7 bases and J by 1 base, with 7 bases left in between. The germline gives CDR1 SQVTM, CDR2 ANQGSEA. CDR3 length: 11 amino acids. CDR3 sequence: CSGGKNTEAFF. Here the CDR3 DNA reads TGCAGCGGAGGGAAGAACACTGAAGCTTTCTTT.

This clonotype was seen a handful of times. The chain uses TRBV20-1 and TRBJ1-1; D possibly corresponds to TRBD1 (6 bases). The CDR3 length is 15 residues. Trimming removed 6 bases from V and 1 base from J, with 18 bases in between. Germline V gene data show CDR1 as DFQATT and CDR2 as SNEGSKA (reference sequence). The CDR3 DNA sequence: TGCAGTGCCCTTGGAGCGGGGGGCGGGAACACTGAAGCTTTCTTT. Amino acids: CSALGAGGGNTEAFF.

For this clonotype: It may be a read error: a sequence one base away is much more abundant. This chain uses TRBV5-1 with TRBJ1-2, with D tentatively TRBD1 (5 bases). Trimming stripped 4 bases from V and 5 bases from J, with 15 bases between. The germline gives CDR1 SGHRS, CDR2 YFSETQ. CDR3 length equals 14 residues. The CDR3 spells CASSSSGLGYGYTF. The CDR3 nucleotides read TGCGCCAGCAGCAGCTCGGGACTGGGATATGGCTACACCTTC.